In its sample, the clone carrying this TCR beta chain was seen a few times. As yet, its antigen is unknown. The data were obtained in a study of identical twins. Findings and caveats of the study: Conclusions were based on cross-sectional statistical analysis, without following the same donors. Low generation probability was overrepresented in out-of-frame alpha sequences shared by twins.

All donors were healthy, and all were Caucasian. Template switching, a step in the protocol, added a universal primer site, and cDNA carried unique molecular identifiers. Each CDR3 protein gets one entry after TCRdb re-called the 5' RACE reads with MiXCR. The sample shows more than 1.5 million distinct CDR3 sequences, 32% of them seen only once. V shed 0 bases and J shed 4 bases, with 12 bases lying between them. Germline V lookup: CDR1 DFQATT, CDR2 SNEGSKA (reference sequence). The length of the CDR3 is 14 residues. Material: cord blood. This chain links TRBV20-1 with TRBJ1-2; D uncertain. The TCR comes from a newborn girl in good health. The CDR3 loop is CSARDHTASYGYTF. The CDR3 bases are TGCAGTGCTAGAGATCATACTGCTAGCTATGGCTACACCTTC.